A selection of T cell receptor beta chains follows, all from one sample in a study of blood T cell repertoires in COVID-19. The repertoire was sequenced with immunoSEQ multiplex PCR; TCRdb's copy has only in-frame clones and lacks some. The sample yields tens of thousands of clones, 86% seen once. Sequencing was performed on peripheral blood. The source of these receptors is a man at least 80 years old with COVID-19, enrolled during active disease. Both conserved end residues are part of each CDR3. A D gene is named only where the DNA matches it firmly.

TRBJ2-3	TRBV19	TRBD2	TGTGCCAGTAGTGTCACTAGCGTTCGGGGAGATACGCAGTATTTT	CASSVTSVRGDTQYF
TRBJ2-1	TRBV10-3	NA	TGTGCCATCAGGGACACCCCCTACAATGAGCAGTTCTTC	CAIRDTPYNEQFF
TRBJ1-2	TRBV6-2/TRBV6-3	NA	TGTGCCAGCAGTTACAGCAGGGCCTATGGCTACACCTTC	CASSYSRAYGYTF
TRBJ1-2	TRBV7-3	TRBD1	TGTGCCAGCAGCCCGGGGACAGCTGCCTATGGCTACACCTTC	CASSPGTAAYGYTF
TRBJ1-1	TRBV7-9	NA	TGTGCCAGCAGCTTAGGAGATGCTGAAGCTTTCTTT	CASSLGDAEAFF
TRBJ2-3	TRBV5-5	TRBD2	TGTGCCAGCAGCTTGGTTCTAGCGGCGGGGGCAGATACGCAGTATTTT	CASSLVLAAGADTQYF
TRBJ1-1	TRBV3-1/TRBV3-2	NA	TGTGCCAGCAGCCACCTGGACAGGAACACTGAAGCTTTCTTT	CASSHLDRNTEAFF
TRBJ1-1	TRBV6-6	TRBD1	TGTGCCAGCAGTTCCAGGACAGGGGCGCGGGACACTGAAGCTTTCTTT	CASSSRTGARDTEAFF
TRBJ2-5	TRBV7-9	TRBD1	TGTGCCAGCAGCCCAGGGGGCGCCTGGGAGACCCAGTACTTC	CASSPGGAWETQYF
TRBJ2-7	TRBV9	NA	TGTGCCAGCAGCGTAGATCCAGCGAGCGACGAGCAGTACTTC	CASSVDPASDEQYF
TRBJ1-1	TRBV28	NA	TGTGCCAGCAGGCAGGGAGGGGCTGAAGCTTTCTTT	CASRQGGAEAFF
TRBJ1-1	TRBV15	NA	TGTGCCACCGAGACCGGGGAGAACACTGAAGCTTTCTTT	CATETGENTEAFF
TRBJ2-7	TRBV7-9	TRBD1	TGTGCCAGCAGCTTAGCACGGACAGGGGGTTCCTACGAGCAGTACTTC	CASSLARTGGSYEQYF
TRBJ1-3	TRBV5-1	NA	TGCGCCAGCAGCTTGGACACGTCTGGAAACACCATATATTTT	CASSLDTSGNTIYF
TRBJ1-1	TRBV21-1	NA	TGTGCCAGCAGCAAAGCGCCAAAGGGAGGGGACACTGAAGCTTTCTTT	CASSKAPKGGDTEAFF
TRBJ1-5	TRBV6-5	NA	TGTGCCAGCAGCCCGACAGATCAGCCCCAGCATTTT	CASSPTDQPQHF
TRBJ2-7	TRBV7-9	NA	TGTGCCAGCAGCTTAGCCACAGGGACGGGGCCCTACGAGCAGTACTTC	CASSLATGTGPYEQYF
TRBJ2-2	TRBV18	NA	TGTGCCAGCTCAGGAGGGCGTCCCGGGGAGCTGTTTTTT	CASSGGRPGELFF
TRBJ2-7	TRBV19	NA	TGTGCCAGTAGTATGGGACGGGGGTACGAGCAGTACTTC	CASSMGRGYEQYF
TRBJ1-5	TRBV7-9	TRBD1	TGTGCCAGCAGCTTAAAGGGGGCCCATCAGCCCCAGCATTTT	CASSLKGAHQPQHF
TRBJ1-5	TRBV19	NA	TGTGCCAGTACCGTAGACAGCTCCCAGCCCCAGCATTTT	CASTVDSSQPQHF
TRBJ2-7	TRBV5-1	NA	TGCGCCAGCAGCCCGACAGCCGGGCCGCTTTCCTACGAGCAGTACTTC	CASSPTAGPLSYEQYF
TRBJ2-2	TRBV9	NA	TGTGCCAGCAGCGCCTTCGGGGGAGGCGGGGAGCTGTTTTTT	CASSAFGGGGELFF
TRBJ2-3	TRBV12-3/TRBV12-4	TRBD2	TGTGCCAGCAGTTTAGAGGGACTAGGGGTGCAGTATTTT	CASSLEGLGVQYF